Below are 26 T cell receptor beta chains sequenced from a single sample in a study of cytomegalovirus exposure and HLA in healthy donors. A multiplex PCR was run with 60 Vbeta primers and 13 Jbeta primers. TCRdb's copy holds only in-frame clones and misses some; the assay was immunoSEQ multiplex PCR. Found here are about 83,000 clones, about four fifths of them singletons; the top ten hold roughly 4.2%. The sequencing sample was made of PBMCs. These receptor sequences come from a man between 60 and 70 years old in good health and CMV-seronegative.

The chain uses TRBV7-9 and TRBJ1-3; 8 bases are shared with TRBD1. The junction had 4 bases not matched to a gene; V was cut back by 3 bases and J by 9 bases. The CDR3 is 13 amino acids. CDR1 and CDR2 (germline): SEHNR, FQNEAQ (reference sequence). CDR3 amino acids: CASSLGQGATIYF. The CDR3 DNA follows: TGTGCCAGCAGCTTGGGGCAGGGGGCCACCATATATTTT.

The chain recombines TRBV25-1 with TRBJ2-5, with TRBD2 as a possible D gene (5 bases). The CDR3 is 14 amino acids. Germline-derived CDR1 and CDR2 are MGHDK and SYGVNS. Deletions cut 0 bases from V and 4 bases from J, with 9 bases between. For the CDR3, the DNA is TGTGCCAGCAGTGAATACGAGGGTAGAGAGACCCAGTACTTC. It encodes CASSEYEGRETQYF. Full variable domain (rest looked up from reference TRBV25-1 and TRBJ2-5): EADIYQTPRYLVIGTGKKITLECSQTMGHDKMYWYQQDPGMELHLIHYSYGVNSTEKGDLSSESTVSRIRTEHFPLTLESARPSHTSQYLCASSEYEGRETQYFGPGTRLLVL.

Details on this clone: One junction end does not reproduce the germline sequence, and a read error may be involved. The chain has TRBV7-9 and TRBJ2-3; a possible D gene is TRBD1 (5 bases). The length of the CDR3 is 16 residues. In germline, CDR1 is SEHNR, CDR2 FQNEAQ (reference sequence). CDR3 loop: CSSSPSWQGTTDTQYF. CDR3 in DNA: TGTTCCAGCAGCCCCTCATGGCAGGGAACCACAGATACGCAGTATTTT.

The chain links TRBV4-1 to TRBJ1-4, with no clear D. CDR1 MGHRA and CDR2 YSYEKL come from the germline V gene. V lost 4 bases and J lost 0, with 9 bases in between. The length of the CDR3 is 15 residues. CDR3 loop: CASSPRGSTNEKLFF. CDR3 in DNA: TGCGCCAGCAGCCCCCGGGGTTCAACTAATGAAAAACTGTTTTTT.

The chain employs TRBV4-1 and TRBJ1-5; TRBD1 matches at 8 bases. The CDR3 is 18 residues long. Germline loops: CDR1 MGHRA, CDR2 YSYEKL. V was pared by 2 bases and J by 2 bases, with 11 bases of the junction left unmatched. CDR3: CASSQINRGGNGNQPQHF. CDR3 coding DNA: TGCGCCAGCAGCCAAATAAACAGGGGGGGAAATGGCAATCAGCCCCAGCATTTT.

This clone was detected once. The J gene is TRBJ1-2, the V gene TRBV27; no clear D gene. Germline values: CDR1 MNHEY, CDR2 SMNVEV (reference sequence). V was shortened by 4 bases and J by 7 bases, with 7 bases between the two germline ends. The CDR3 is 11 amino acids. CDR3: CASSSGSGYTF. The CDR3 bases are TGTGCCAGCAGTTCGGGGAGTGGCTACACCTTC.

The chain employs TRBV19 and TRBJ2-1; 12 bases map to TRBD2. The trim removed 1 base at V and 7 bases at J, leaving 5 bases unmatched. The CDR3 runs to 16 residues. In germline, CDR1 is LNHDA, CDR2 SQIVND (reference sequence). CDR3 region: CASSIGLAGGPNEQFF. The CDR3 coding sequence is TGTGCCAGTAGTATAGGTCTAGCGGGGGGGCCGAATGAGCAGTTCTTC.

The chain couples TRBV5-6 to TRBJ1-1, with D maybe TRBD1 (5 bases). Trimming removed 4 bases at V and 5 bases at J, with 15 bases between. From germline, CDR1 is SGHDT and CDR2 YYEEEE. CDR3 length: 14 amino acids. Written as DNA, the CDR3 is TGTGCCAGCAGCCCGCGGGGGTGGTGGACTGAAGCTTTCTTT. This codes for CASSPRGWWTEAFF.

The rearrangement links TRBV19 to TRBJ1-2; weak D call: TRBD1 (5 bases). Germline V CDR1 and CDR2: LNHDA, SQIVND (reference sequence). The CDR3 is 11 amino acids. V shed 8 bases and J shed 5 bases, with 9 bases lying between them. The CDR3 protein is CASGGDYGYTF. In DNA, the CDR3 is TGTGCCAGTGGAGGGGATTATGGCTACACCTTC. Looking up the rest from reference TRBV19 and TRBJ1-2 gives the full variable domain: DGGITQSPKYLFRKEGQNVTLSCEQNLNHDAMYWYRQDPGQGLRLIYYSQIVNDFQKGDIAEGYSVSREKKESFPLTVTSAQKNPTAFYLCASGGDYGYTFGSGTRLTVV.

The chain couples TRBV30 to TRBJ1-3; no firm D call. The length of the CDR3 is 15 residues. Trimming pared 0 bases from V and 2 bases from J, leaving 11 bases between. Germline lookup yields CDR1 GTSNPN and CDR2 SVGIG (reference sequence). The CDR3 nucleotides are TGTGCCTGGAGTGTACCCGACACTCCTGGAAACACCATATATTTT. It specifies CAWSVPDTPGNTIYF.

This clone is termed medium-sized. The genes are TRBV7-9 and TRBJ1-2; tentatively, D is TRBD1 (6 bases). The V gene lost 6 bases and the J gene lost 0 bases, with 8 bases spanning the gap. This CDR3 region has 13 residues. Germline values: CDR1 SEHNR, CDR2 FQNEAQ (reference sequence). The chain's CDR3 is CASRDSTNYGYTF. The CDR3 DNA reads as TGTGCCAGCAGGGACAGTACTAACTATGGCTACACCTTC. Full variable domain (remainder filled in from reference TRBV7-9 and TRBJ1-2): DTGVSQNPRHKITKRGQNVTFRCDPISEHNRLYWYRQTLGQGPEFLTYFQNEAQLEKSRLLSDRFSAERPKGSFSTLEIQRTEQGDSAMYLCASRDSTNYGYTFGSGTRLTVV.

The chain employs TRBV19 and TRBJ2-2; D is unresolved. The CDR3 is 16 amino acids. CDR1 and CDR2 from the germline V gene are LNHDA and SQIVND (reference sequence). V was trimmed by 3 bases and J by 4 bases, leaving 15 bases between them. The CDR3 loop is CASSIGSSTTTGELFF. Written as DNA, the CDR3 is TGTGCCAGTAGTATCGGGTCATCCACGACCACCGGGGAGCTGTTTTTT.

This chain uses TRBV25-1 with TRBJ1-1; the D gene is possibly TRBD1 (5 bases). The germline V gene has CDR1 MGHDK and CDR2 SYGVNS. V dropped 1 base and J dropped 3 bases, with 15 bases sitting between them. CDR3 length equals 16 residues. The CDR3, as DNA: TGTGCCAGCAGTGAATCGGGAGACAGAACCTACACTGAAGCTTTCTTT. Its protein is CASSESGDRTYTEAFF.

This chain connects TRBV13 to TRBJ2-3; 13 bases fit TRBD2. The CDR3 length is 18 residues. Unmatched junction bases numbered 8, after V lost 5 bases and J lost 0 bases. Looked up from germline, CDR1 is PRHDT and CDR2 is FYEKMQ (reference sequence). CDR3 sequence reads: CASSVGLAGAQSTDTQYF. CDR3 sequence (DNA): TGTGCCAGCAGCGTCGGACTAGCGGGGGCCCAGAGCACAGATACGCAGTATTTT.

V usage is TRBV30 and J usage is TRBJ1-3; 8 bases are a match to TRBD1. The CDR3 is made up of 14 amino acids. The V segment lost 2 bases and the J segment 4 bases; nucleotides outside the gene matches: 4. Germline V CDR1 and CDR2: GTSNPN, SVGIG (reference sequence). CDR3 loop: CAWSPRDRGNTIYF. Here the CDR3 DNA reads TGTGCCTGGAGTCCCCGGGACAGGGGAAACACCATATATTTT.

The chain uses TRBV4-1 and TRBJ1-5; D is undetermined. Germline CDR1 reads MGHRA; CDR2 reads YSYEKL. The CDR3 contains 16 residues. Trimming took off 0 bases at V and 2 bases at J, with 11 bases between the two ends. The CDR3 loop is CASSQDRGNGNQPQHF. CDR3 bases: TGCGCCAGCAGCCAAGATCGAGGGAACGGCAATCAGCCCCAGCATTTT.

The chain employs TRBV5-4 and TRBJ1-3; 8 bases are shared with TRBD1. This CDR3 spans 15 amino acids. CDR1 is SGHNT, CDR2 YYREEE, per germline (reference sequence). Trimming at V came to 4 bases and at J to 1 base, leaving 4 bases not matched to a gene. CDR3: CASSARQGSGNTIYF. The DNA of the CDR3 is TGTGCCAGCAGCGCGCGACAGGGGTCTGGAAACACCATATATTTT.

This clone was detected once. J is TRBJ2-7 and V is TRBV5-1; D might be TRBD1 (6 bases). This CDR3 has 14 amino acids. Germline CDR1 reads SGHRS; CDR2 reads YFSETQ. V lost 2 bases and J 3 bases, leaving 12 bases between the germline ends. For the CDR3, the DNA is TGCGCCAGCAGCTTCATGGGGGCCGACTACGAGCAGTACTTC. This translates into CASSFMGADYEQYF. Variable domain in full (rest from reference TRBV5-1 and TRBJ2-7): KAGVTQTPRYLIKTRGQQVTLSCSPISGHRSVSWYQQTPGQGLQFLFEYFSETQRNKGNFPGRFSGRQFSNSRSEMNVSTLELGDSALYLCASSFMGADYEQYFGPGTRLTVT.

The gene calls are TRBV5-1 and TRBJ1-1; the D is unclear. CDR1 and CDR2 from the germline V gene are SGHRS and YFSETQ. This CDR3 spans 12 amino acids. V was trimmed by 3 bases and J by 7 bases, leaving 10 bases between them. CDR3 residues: CASSSGSIEAFF. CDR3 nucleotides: TGCGCCAGCAGCTCGGGGTCGATTGAAGCTTTCTTT. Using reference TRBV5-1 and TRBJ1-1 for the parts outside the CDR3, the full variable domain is KAGVTQTPRYLIKTRGQQVTLSCSPISGHRSVSWYQQTPGQGLQFLFEYFSETQRNKGNFPGRFSGRQFSNSRSEMNVSTLELGDSALYLCASSSGSIEAFFGQGTRLTVV.

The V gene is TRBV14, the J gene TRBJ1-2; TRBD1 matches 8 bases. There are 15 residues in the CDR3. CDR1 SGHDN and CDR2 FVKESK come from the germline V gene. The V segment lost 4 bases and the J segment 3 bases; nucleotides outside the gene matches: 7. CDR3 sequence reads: CASSPGGGGDYGYTF. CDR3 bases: TGTGCCAGCAGCCCAGGGGGCGGAGGTGACTATGGCTACACCTTC.

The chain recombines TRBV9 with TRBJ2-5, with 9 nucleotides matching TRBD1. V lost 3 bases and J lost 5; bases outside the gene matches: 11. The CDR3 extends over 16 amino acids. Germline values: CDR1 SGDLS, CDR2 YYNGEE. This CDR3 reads CASSGGTGSSGETQYF. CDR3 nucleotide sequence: TGTGCCAGCAGCGGCGGGACAGGGTCCTCGGGGGAGACCCAGTACTTC. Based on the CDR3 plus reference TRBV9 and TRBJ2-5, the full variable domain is DSGVTQTPKHLITATGQRVTLRCSPRSGDLSVYWYQQSLDQGLQFLIQYYNGEERAKGNILERFSAQQFPDLHSELNLSSLELGDSALYFCASSGGTGSSGETQYFGPGTRLLVL.

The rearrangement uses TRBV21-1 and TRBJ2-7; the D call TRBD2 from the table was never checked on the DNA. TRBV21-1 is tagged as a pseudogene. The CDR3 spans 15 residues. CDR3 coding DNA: TGTGCCAGCAGCAAAGGAAGAGGGCCCGGGTACGAGCAGTACTTC. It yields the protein CASSKGRGPGYEQYF.

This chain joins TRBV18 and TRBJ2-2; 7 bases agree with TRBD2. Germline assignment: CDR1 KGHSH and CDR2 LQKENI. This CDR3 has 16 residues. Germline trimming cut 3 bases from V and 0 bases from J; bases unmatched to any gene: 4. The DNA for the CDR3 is TGTGCCAGCTCACCTACTGCGGGGGCGAACACCGGGGAGCTGTTTTTT. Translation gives CASSPTAGANTGELFF.

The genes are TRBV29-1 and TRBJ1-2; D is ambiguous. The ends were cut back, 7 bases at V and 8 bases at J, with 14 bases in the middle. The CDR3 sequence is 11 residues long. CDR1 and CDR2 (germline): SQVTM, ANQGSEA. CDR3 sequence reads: CSGRELWGYTF. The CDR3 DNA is TGCAGCGGGAGAGAGTTGTGGGGCTACACCTTC. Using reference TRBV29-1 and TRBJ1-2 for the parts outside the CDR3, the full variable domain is SAVISQKPSRDICQRGTSLTIQCQVDSQVTMMFWYRQQPGQSLTLIATANQGSEATYESGFVIDKFPISRPNLTFSTLTVSNMSPEDSSIYLCSGRELWGYTFGSGTRLTVV.

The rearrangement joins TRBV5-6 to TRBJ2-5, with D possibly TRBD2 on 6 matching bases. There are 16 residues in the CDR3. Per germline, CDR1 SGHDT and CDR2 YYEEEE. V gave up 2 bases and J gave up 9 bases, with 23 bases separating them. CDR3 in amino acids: CASSFPPATRGVAQYF. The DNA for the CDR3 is TGTGCCAGCAGCTTCCCCCCCGCGACGCGCGGGGTGGCCCAGTACTTC.

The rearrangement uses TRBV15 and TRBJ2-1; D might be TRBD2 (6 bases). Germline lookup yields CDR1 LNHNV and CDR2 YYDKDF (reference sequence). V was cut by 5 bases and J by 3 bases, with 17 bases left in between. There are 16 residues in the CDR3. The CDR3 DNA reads TGTGCCACCAGCTCGGAGGAGGGACGGATCTACAATGAGCAGTTCTTC. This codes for CATSSEEGRIYNEQFF. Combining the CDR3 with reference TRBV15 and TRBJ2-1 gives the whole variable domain DAMVIQNPRYQVTQFGKPVTLSCSQTLNHNVMYWYQQKSSQAPKLLFHYYDKDFNNEADTPDNFQSRRPNTSFCFLDIRSPGLGDTAMYLCATSSEEGRIYNEQFFGPGTRLTVL.